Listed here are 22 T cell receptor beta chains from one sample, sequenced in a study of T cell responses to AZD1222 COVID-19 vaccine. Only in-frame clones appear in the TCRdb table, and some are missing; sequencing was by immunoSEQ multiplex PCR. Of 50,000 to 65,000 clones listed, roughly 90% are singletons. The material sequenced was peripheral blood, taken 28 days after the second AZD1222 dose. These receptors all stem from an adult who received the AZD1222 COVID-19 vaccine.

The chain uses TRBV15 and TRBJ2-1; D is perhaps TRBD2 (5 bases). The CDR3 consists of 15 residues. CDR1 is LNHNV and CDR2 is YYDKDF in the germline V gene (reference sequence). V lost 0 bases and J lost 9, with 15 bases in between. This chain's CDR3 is CATSRDRLAAGEQFF. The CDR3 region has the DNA TGTGCCACCAGCAGAGATCGGCTGGCCGCGGGTGAGCAGTTCTTC.

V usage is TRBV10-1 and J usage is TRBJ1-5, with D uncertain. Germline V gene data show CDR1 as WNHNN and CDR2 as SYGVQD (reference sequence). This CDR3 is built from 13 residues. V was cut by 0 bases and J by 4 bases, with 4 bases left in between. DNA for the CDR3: TGCGCCAGCAGTGAGTCGGGGAATCAGCCCCAGCATTTT. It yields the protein CASSESGNQPQHF.

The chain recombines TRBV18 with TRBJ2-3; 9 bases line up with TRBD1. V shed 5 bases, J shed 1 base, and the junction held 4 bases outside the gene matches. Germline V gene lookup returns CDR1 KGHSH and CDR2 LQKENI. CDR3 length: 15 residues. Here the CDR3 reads CASSERQGGTDTQYF. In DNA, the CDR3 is TGTGCCAGCTCAGAGAGACAGGGGGGCACAGATACGCAGTATTTT.

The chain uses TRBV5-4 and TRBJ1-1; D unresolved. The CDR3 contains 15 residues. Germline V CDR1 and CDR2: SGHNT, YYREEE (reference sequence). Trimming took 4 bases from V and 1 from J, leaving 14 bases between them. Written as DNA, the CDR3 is TGTGCCAGCAGCCCTACCTGGACGGCGAACACTGAAGCTTTCTTT. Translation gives CASSPTWTANTEAFF.

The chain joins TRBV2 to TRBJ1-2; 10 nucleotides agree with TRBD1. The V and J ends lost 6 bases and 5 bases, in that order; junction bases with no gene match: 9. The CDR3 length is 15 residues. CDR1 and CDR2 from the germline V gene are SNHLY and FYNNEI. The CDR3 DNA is TGTGCCAGCAGAGAGACAGGGGGCGAGGGGTATGGCTACACCTTC. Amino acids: CASRETGGEGYGYTF.

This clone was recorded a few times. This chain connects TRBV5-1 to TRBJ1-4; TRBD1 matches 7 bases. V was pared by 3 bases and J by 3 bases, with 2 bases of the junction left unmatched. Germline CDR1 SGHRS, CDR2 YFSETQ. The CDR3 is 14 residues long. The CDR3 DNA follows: TGCGCCAGCAGCTCCCAGGGGGCTAATGAAAAACTGTTTTTT. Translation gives CASSSQGANEKLFF.

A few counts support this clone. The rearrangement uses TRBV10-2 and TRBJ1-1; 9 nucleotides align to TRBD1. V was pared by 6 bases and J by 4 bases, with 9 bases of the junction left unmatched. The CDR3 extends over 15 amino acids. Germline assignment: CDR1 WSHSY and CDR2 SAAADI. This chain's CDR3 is CASRPLKTGGTEAFF. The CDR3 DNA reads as TGCGCCAGCAGACCCTTAAAGACAGGGGGCACTGAAGCTTTCTTT.

The CDR3 DNA reads as TGTGCCAGCAGCCAAGGGTTCGTAGCGGTCACAGATACGCAGTATTTT. It specifies CASSQGFVAVTDTQYF. This chain links TRBV3-1 (or the pseudogene TRBV3-2) with TRBJ2-3, with D possibly TRBD2 on 6 matching bases. The V gene lost 1 base and the J gene lost 2 bases, with 13 bases spanning the gap. This CDR3 contains 16 residues. Germline values: CDR1 LGHDT, CDR2 YNNKEL (reference sequence).

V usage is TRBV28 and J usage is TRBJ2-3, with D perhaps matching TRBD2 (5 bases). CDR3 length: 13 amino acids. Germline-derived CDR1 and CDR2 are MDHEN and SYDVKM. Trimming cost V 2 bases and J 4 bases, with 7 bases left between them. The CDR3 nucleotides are TGTGCCAGCAGTTTACCTAGCCCAGATACGCAGTATTTT. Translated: CASSLPSPDTQYF. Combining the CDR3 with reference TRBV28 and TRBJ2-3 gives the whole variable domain DVKVTQSSRYLVKRTGEKVFLECVQDMDHENMFWYRQDPGLGLRLIYFSYDVKMKEKGDIPEGYSVSREKKERFSLILESASTNQTSMYLCASSLPSPDTQYFGPGTRLTVL.

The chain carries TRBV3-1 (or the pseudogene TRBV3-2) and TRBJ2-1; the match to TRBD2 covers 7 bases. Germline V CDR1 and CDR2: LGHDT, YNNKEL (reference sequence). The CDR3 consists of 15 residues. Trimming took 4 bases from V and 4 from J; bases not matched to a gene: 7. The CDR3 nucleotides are TGTGCCAGCAGCCTGCGGGGAGGGATTTACAATGAGCAGTTCTTC. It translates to CASSLRGGIYNEQFF.

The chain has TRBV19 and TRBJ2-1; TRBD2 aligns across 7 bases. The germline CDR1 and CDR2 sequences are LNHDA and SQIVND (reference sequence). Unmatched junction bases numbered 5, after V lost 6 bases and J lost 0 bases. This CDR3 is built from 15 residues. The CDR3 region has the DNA TGTGCCAGTAGATTCGGGGGGAGCTCCTACAATGAGCAGTTCTTC. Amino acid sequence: CASRFGGSSYNEQFF.

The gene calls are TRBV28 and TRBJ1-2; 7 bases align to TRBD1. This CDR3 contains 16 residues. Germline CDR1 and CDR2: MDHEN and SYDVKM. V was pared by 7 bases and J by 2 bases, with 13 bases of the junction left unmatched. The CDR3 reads CASTPAGGFGNYGYTF. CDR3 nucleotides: TGTGCCAGCACCCCGGCAGGGGGATTTGGGAACTATGGCTACACCTTC.

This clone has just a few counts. CDR3 DNA: TGTGCCAGCAGTTTAGGGGGGGCAAAAGAAAAACTGTTTTTT. It specifies CASSLGGAKEKLFF. The V and J genes are TRBV28 and TRBJ1-4; D is possibly TRBD1 (6 bases). V lost 2 bases to trimming and J lost 8 bases, with 12 bases between them. The germline gives CDR1 MDHEN, CDR2 SYDVKM. The CDR3 is made up of 14 amino acids.

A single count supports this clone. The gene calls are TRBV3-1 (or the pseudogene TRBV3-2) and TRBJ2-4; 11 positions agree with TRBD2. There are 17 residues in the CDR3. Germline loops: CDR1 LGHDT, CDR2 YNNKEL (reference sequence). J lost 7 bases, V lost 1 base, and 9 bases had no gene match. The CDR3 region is CASSQGGRLAGLNIQYF. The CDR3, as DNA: TGTGCCAGCAGCCAAGGGGGTCGACTAGCGGGATTGAACATTCAGTACTTC.

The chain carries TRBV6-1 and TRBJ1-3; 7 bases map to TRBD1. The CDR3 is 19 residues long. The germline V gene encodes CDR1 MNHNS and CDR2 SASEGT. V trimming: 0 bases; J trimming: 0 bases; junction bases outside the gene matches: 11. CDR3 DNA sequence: TGTGCCAGCAGTGAAGCGGCACTATTGACAGGGACCTCTGGAAACACCATATATTTT. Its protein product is CASSEAALLTGTSGNTIYF.

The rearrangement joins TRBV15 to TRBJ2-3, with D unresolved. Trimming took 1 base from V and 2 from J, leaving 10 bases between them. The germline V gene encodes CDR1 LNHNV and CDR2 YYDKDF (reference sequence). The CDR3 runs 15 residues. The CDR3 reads CATSRGEKDTDTQYF. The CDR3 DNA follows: TGTGCCACCAGCAGAGGCGAGAAGGACACAGATACGCAGTATTTT.

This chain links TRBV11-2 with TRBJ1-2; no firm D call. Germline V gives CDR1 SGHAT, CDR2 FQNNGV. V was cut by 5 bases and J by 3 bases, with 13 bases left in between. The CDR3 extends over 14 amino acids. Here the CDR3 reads CASSLSDSHYGYTF. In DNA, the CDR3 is TGTGCCAGCAGCCTTTCGGACTCTCACTATGGCTACACCTTC. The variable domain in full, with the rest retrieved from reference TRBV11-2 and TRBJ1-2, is EAGVAQSPRYKIIEKRQSVAFWCNPISGHATLYWYQQILGQGPKLLIQFQNNGVVDDSQLPKDRFSAERLKGVDSTLKIQPAKLEDSAVYLCASSLSDSHYGYTFGSGTRLTVV.

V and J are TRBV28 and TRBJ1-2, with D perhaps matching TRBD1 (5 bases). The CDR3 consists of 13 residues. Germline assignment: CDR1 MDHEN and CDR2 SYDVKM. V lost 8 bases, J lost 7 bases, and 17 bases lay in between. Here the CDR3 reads CASLFLGGRGYTF. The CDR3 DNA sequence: TGTGCCAGCCTCTTTCTGGGGGGACGTGGCTACACCTTC.

The CDR3 nucleotides read TGTGCCAGCAGTTACGGGGAGGGGAGAGGCACTGAAGCTTTCTTT. It translates to CASSYGEGRGTEAFF. The rearrangement links TRBV6-5 to TRBJ1-1, with a tentative D call TRBD1 (5 bases). CDR3 length: 15 residues. The germline V gene encodes CDR1 MNHEY and CDR2 SVGAGI. Trimming cost V 2 bases and J 4 bases, with 14 bases left between them.

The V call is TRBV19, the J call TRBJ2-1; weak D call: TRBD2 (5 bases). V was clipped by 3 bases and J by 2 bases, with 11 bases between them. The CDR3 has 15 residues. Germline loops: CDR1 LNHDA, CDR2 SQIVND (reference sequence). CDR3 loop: CASSMRAAPYNEQFF. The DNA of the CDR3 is TGTGCCAGTAGTATGAGAGCGGCGCCCTACAATGAGCAGTTCTTC.

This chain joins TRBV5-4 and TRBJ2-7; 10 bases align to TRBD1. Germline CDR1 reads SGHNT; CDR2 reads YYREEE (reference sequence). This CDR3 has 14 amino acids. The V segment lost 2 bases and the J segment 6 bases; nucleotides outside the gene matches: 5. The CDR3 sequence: CASSFSGTGAEQYF. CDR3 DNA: TGTGCCAGCAGCTTTTCCGGGACAGGGGCCGAGCAGTACTTC.

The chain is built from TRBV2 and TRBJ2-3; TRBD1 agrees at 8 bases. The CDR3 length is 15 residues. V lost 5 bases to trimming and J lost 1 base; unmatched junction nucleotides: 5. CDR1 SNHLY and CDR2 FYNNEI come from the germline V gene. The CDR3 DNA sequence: TGTGCCAGCAGTATGCCGGGACAGGGCACAGATACGCAGTATTTT. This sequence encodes CASSMPGQGTDTQYF. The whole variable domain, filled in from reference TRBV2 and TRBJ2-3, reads EPEVTQTPSHQVTQMGQEVILRCVPISNHLYFYWYRQILGQKVEFLVSFYNNEISEKSEIFDDQFSVERPDGSNFTLKIRSTKLEDSAMYFCASSMPGQGTDTQYFGPGTRLTVL.